This T cell receptor (beta chain) appears in the sequencing data of a study of cytomegalovirus exposure and HLA in healthy donors. On the study more broadly: In an earlier analysis, 117 million unique TCR beta sequences were found from 150 million to 200 million T cells. Caucasian-associated ancestry cluster membership applied to approximately 80% of around 400 genotyped donors. General study results and limits: An ancestry cluster, one associated with Asian ancestry, reportedly showed fewer N-insertions than the approximately 650-donor mean in a later analysis. Some highly shared sequence variants likely arose as a pipeline artifact.

Concerning this clone: The antigen remains unidentified.

The CDR3 totals 14 residues. The germline gives CDR1 SNHLY, CDR2 FYNNEI. J was trimmed by 3 bases and V by 9 bases; bases with no gene match: 6. The primer mix had 60 Vbeta and 13 Jbeta primers. Libraries were prepared by immunoSEQ multiplex PCR; TCRdb keeps only in-frame clonotypes and omits some of them. The sample lists 150,000 to 200,000 clones; around three quarters were seen once. Sequences were obtained from PBMCs. The origin of this receptor is a middle-aged woman in good health and CMV-seronegative. The chain carries TRBV2 and TRBJ2-7; 12 positions agree with TRBD2. Written as DNA, the CDR3 is TGTGCCAGTCAAGGGGGACTAGCGGGCTACGAGCAGTACTTC. Translated, it gives CASQGGLAGYEQYF.